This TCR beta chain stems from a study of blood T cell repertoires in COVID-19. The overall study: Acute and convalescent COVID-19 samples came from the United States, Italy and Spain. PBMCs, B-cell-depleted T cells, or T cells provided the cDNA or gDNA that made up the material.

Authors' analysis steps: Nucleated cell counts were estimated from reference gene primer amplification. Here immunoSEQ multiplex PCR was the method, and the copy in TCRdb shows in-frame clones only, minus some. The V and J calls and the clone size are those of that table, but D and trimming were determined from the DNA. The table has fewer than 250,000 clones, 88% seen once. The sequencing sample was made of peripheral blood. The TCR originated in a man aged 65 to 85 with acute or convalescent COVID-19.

CDR3 amino acids: CASTAGRDTDTQYF. The DNA for the CDR3 is TGTGCCAGCACGGCGGGCAGAGACACAGATACGCAGTATTTT. The chain joins TRBV6-5 to TRBJ2-3; tentative D call: TRBD2 (5 bases). Germline V gives CDR1 MNHEY, CDR2 SVGAGI. The CDR3 extends over 14 amino acids. Trimming cost V 7 bases and J 2 bases, with 13 bases left between them.